Included here is one T cell receptor beta chain sequence, with context. V was cut by 5 bases and J by 2 bases, with 13 bases left in between. Germline-derived CDR1 and CDR2 are SGHTA and FQGNSA. The CDR3 extends over 15 amino acids. The data were taken from a study of blood T cell repertoires in COVID-19. Whole-study context: The analysed material was cDNA or gDNA that came from T cells, B-cell-depleted T cells, or PBMCs.

Some clones are missing from TCRdb's copy, which holds only in-frame ones; the method was immunoSEQ multiplex PCR. The sample lists approximately 45,000 clones, 80% to 90% occurring once. This TCR came from a woman older than 75 with acute or convalescent COVID-19. The chain is built from TRBV7-2 and TRBJ1-5; tentative D call: TRBD1 (6 bases). Sequencing was performed on peripheral blood. The CDR3 region is CASSPREGGNQPQHF. In DNA form, the CDR3 reads TGTGCCAGCAGCCCCCGGGAGGGGGGCAATCAGCCCCAGCATTTT.